This entry features one TCR beta chain sequence. Antigen: not known. This specimen comes from a study of shared clonotypes between healthy human individuals. The wider study: CD4 naive cells filled three plates per donor, CD4 memory three, CD8 naive two and CD8 memory one.

Findings of the study overall: Naive subsets tended to show greater estimated richness than memory subsets. In four donors, around 5% of naive CD4 clonotypes appeared in common.

Clones were read by immunoSEQ multiplex PCR, and TCRdb kept only the in-frame ones, dropping some. Of 2 million to 2.5 million clones listed, 85% to 95% are singletons. The CDR3 contains 15 residues. V lost 5 bases to trimming and J lost 0 bases, with 11 bases between them. CDR1 SGHAT and CDR2 FQNNGV come from the germline V gene. Into CD45RA+ naive and CD45RA-negative memory subsets, the CD4+ cells were split. The receptor comes from a man between 18 and 35 years old in good health. Material: naive CD4+ T cells sorted from blood. Sample subset: CD45RA+ positively selected. The rearrangement uses TRBV11-2 and TRBJ1-3; D call uncertain. The CDR3 protein is CASSRQVLSGNTIYF. CDR3 in DNA: TGTGCCAGCAGCCGCCAGGTTCTCTCTGGAAACACCATATATTTT.